The 20 T cell receptor beta chains below were found in one sample sequenced in a study of T-cell memory formation after mild COVID-19. From the 5' RACE reads, TCRdb called clonotypes with MiXCR, one entry per CDR3 protein. The data hold just over 400,000 distinct CDR3 sequences, with 20% to 30% observed a single time. Sequenced input: PBMCs or a T cell subset sorted from them (not recorded which). All receptors derive from an adult woman who had mild COVID-19 (a few samples of this study predate the infection). Cell type and time point are not known.

This clonotype has just a few counts. The chain couples TRBV18 to TRBJ2-1; D is unclear. The length of the CDR3 is 13 residues. Germline assignment: CDR1 KGHSH and CDR2 LQKENI. V lost 5 bases and J lost 7, with 12 bases in between. CDR3 loop: CASSDLAVNEQFF. In nucleotides, the CDR3 is TGTGCCAGCTCAGACCTGGCGGTGAATGAGCAGTTCTTC. The whole variable domain, remainder taken from reference TRBV18 and TRBJ2-1, is NAGVMQNPRHLVRRRGQEARLRCSPMKGHSHVYWYRQLPEEGLKFMVYLQKENIIDESGMPKERFSAEFPKEGPSILRIQQVVRGDSAAYFCASSDLAVNEQFFGPGTRLTVL.

This clonotype was recorded many times. This chain uses TRBV7-2 with TRBJ2-7, with 7 bases identical to TRBD2. Germline loops: CDR1 SGHTA, CDR2 FQGNSA. With V trimmed by 2 bases and J by 3 bases, 7 bases remained unmatched. The CDR3 totals 15 residues. The CDR3 DNA follows: TGTGCCAGCAGCTTACATCAGGGCGGGGGCTACGAGCAGTACTTC. This sequence encodes CASSLHQGGGYEQYF.

J is TRBJ2-1 and V is TRBV24-1; D not certain. The V and J ends lost 1 base and 10 bases respectively, with 10 bases between them. The CDR3 totals 13 residues. CDR1 is KGHDR and CDR2 is SFDVKD in the germline V gene. CDR3 DNA sequence: TGTGCCACCAGTGATTTCGGGTTCCAGGAGCAGTTCTTC. It is translated as CATSDFGFQEQFF.

The sample holds a few counts of this clonotype. CDR3 bases: TGTGCCACCAGTGCCTTCAGTGGCTCTGAAGCTTTCTTT. Its protein is CATSAFSGSEAFF. This chain joins TRBV24-1 and TRBJ1-1; D remains unclear. Germline CDR1 KGHDR, CDR2 SFDVKD. The CDR3 consists of 13 residues. V lost 5 bases and J 6 bases, leaving 12 bases between the germline ends.

In nucleotides, the CDR3 is TGCGCCAGCAGCCAAGATTACAGGGGGCTTTCGTATGCTTTCTTT. Encoded protein: CASSQDYRGLSYAFF. The rearrangement uses TRBV4-3 and TRBJ1-1; 9 nucleotides align to TRBD1. V gave up 0 bases and J gave up 11 bases; unmatched junction bases: 10. CDR1 and CDR2 (germline): LGHNA, YSLEER. The length of the CDR3 is 15 residues.

This chain joins TRBV30 and TRBJ1-1, with D perhaps TRBD1 (5 bases). The V gene lost 3 bases and the J gene lost 10 bases, with 15 bases spanning the gap. This CDR3 spans 12 amino acids. Per the germline V gene, CDR1 is GTSNPN and CDR2 is SVGIG (reference sequence). CDR3 in DNA: TGTGCCTGGAGGGGGACGGCTGCAGGAGCTTTCTTT. Amino acid sequence: CAWRGTAAGAFF.

The table lists this clonotype with a few counts. The chain combines TRBV10-3 with TRBJ2-3, with 7 bases lining up with TRBD2. This CDR3 has 15 residues. Germline CDR1 reads ENHRY; CDR2 reads SYGVKD. With V trimmed by 1 base and J by 3 bases, 4 bases remained unmatched. CDR3: CAISELPGGTDTQYF. CDR3 DNA sequence: TGTGCCATCAGTGAGTTGCCGGGGGGAACAGATACGCAGTATTTT.

The CDR3 nucleotides are TGCAGTGCCATCGGACAGGGAAAGCCTGAGCAGTTCTTC. Protein sequence: CSAIGQGKPEQFF. The chain uses TRBV20-1 and TRBJ2-1; 8 bases are shared with TRBD1. Germline assignment: CDR1 DFQATT and CDR2 SNEGSKA (reference sequence). Unmatched junction bases numbered 10, after V lost 6 bases and J lost 9 bases. The CDR3 contains 13 residues.

CDR3 loop: CASLLGQLNTEAFF. CDR3 DNA sequence: TGTGCCAGCCTCCTGGGACAGCTGAACACTGAAGCTTTCTTT. The V gene is TRBV2, the J gene TRBJ1-1, with 7 bases fitting TRBD1. The CDR3 is 14 amino acids. V was pared by 8 bases and J by 0 bases, with 6 bases of the junction left unmatched. Per the germline V gene, CDR1 is SNHLY and CDR2 is FYNNEI.

V and J are TRBV24-1 and TRBJ1-1, with no clear D. Germline V lookup: CDR1 KGHDR, CDR2 SFDVKD. V gave up 2 bases and J gave up 7 bases, with 7 bases separating them. The CDR3 length is 12 residues. The CDR3 sequence: CATSDSTDEAFF. The CDR3 bases are TGTGCCACCAGTGATTCGACCGATGAAGCTTTCTTT.

This clonotype was detected only a few times. The chain combines TRBV13 with TRBJ1-2; possibly TRBD1 for D (5 bases). Germline assignment: CDR1 PRHDT and CDR2 FYEKMQ (reference sequence). The CDR3 spans 14 residues. The V end was cut by 1 base, the J end by 8 bases, with 14 bases between. The CDR3 sequence: CASSLVSDNRGYTF. DNA of the CDR3: TGTGCCAGCAGCTTAGTGTCGGACAACAGGGGCTACACCTTC.

This clonotype was observed a few times. The chain carries TRBV3-1 and TRBJ2-7; D call uncertain. CDR1 is LGHDT and CDR2 is YNNKEL in the germline V gene (reference sequence). V lost 2 bases and J 5 bases, leaving 13 bases between the germline ends. The CDR3 totals 14 residues. CDR3 loop: CASSQLRESHEQYF. The CDR3 nucleotides are TGTGCCAGCAGCCAACTTAGGGAATCGCACGAGCAGTACTTC.

This clonotype was detected only a few times. V gene TRBV20-1 combines with J gene TRBJ1-1, with 8 nucleotides matching TRBD1. Germline loops: CDR1 DFQATT, CDR2 SNEGSKA (reference sequence). V was clipped by 2 bases and J by 11 bases; unmatched bases: 10. This CDR3 has 13 residues. CDR3 in amino acids: CSARIRQGLLAFF. CDR3 in DNA: TGCAGTGCTAGAATTCGACAGGGGTTGTTGGCTTTCTTT.

V is TRBV3-1 and J is TRBJ1-1; 7 nucleotides align to TRBD1. The CDR3 runs 13 residues. Germline V CDR1 and CDR2: LGHDT, YNNKEL (reference sequence). J lost 4 bases, V lost 6 bases, and 5 bases had no gene match. Written as DNA, the CDR3 is TGTGCCAGCAGTACGACAGGGAGCACTGAAGCTTTCTTT. This encodes CASSTTGSTEAFF. Using reference TRBV3-1 and TRBJ1-1 for the parts outside the CDR3, the full variable domain is DTAVSQTPKYLVTQMGNDKSIKCEQNLGHDTMYWYKQDSKKFLKIMFSYNNKELIINETVPNRFSPKSPDKAHLNLHINSLELGDSAVYFCASSTTGSTEAFFGQGTRLTVV.

The CDR3 spells CASILSGGAHNEQFF. DNA of the CDR3: TGTGCCAGCATTCTTAGCGGGGGGGCGCACAATGAGCAGTTCTTC. The chain combines TRBV12-3 or TRBV12-4 with TRBJ2-1, with 11 bases lining up with TRBD2. This CDR3 spans 15 amino acids. J lost 5 bases, V lost 7 bases, and 7 bases had no gene match.

In this sample, this clonotype turned up a few times. The chain employs TRBV14 and TRBJ2-1; weak D call: TRBD2 (6 bases). V was trimmed by 0 bases and J by 12 bases, leaving 15 bases between them. The CDR3 spans 14 residues. CDR1 is SGHDN, CDR2 FVKESK, per germline. The CDR3 is CASSQELSGRGQFF. CDR3 coding DNA: TGTGCCAGCAGCCAAGAACTCTCGGGGCGGGGGCAGTTCTTC.

The chain carries TRBV7-9 and TRBJ1-1; D is possibly TRBD1 (5 bases). The CDR3 totals 16 residues. Germline-derived CDR1 and CDR2 are SEHNR and FQNEAQ (reference sequence). Trimming left V 4 bases short and J 3 bases short, with 18 bases between. The CDR3 DNA sequence: TGTGCCAGCAGCTCTGCCTTGGGGGGTCGGGACACTGAAGCTTTCTTT. It codes for CASSSALGGRDTEAFF.

The rearrangement links TRBV12-3 or TRBV12-4 to TRBJ1-1; 7 bases match TRBD1. This CDR3 has 15 amino acids. The V and J ends lost 5 bases and 5 bases, in that order; junction bases with no gene match: 11. The CDR3: CASSSVGQLGTEAFF. DNA of the CDR3: TGTGCCAGCAGTAGCGTGGGACAGTTGGGTACTGAAGCTTTCTTT.

This clonotype was picked up a small number of times. The gene calls are TRBV12-3 or TRBV12-4 and TRBJ2-3, with D tentatively TRBD1 (6 bases). With 6 bases removed from V and 0 bases from J, the gap between germline ends came to 13 bases. The CDR3 extends over 15 amino acids. The CDR3: CASRLDRPSTDTQYF. For the CDR3, the DNA is TGTGCCAGCAGACTCGACAGGCCCAGCACAGATACGCAGTATTTT.

This clonotype was found many times. Relative to the germline gene, one junction end is altered; a read error may explain this. The rearrangement joins TRBV7-7 to TRBJ2-2, with 7 bases identical to TRBD1. This CDR3 has 13 amino acids. The germline CDR1 and CDR2 sequences are SSHAT and FNYEAQ (reference sequence). The DNA of the CDR3 is TGTGCTAGCAGCGTAGGGACAGCGGGGGAGCTGTTTTTT. Its translation is CASSVGTAGELFF.